A single sample gave rise to the 22 T cell receptor beta chains below, sequenced in a study of T cell changes during pregnancy in multiple sclerosis. TCRdb's copy holds only in-frame clones and misses some; the assay was immunoSEQ multiplex PCR. The sample carries some 37,000 clones, approximately 92% recorded once. Sequencing used PBMCs (not recorded whether the cells were cultured). These receptors all come from a female donor with multiple sclerosis, enrolled in a pregnancy study.

This clone was found a few times. The rearrangement links TRBV9 to TRBJ2-2; D may be TRBD1 or TRBD2 (5 bases each). Trimming took 1 base from V and 0 from J, leaving 13 bases between them. CDR3 length equals 17 residues. Germline V gene lookup returns CDR1 SGDLS and CDR2 YYNGEE. For the CDR3, the DNA is TGTGCCAGCAGCGTATTCCCGGGACCTGCGAACACCGGGGAGCTGTTTTTT. It yields the protein CASSVFPGPANTGELFF.

Notes on this clone: This specimen includes other DNA sequences encoding the same CDR3. The chain carries TRBV5-6 and TRBJ2-5; D is undetermined. The germline gives CDR1 SGHDT, CDR2 YYEEEE. With 0 bases removed from V and 2 bases from J, the gap between germline ends came to 5 bases. This CDR3 comprises 13 residues. CDR3 in amino acids: CASSLGQQETQYF. The CDR3 nucleotides are TGTGCCAGCAGCTTGGGGCAGCAAGAGACCCAGTACTTC.

The CDR3 region has the DNA TGTGCCAGCAGCCCCAGCATTACAGGGAGGGACAAAAACATTCAGTACTTC. Its protein product is CASSPSITGRDKNIQYF. V usage is TRBV7-9 and J usage is TRBJ2-4; tentative D call: TRBD2 (7 bases). Deletions cut 5 bases from V and 3 bases from J, with 20 bases between. Per germline, CDR1 SEHNR and CDR2 FQNEAQ (reference sequence). The CDR3 contains 17 residues.

The chain carries TRBV9 and TRBJ2-7, with TRBD2 identical over 10 bases. Germline CDR1 is SGDLS and CDR2 is YYNGEE. The CDR3 runs 16 residues. V shed 0 bases, J shed 2 bases, and the junction held 5 bases outside the gene matches. The CDR3 coding sequence is TGTGCCAGCAGCGTAGCGGGGACTAGCGATCCCTACGAGCAGTACTTC. It translates to CASSVAGTSDPYEQYF.

The chain links TRBV19 to TRBJ1-2; 8 bases line up with TRBD1. Germline assignment: CDR1 LNHDA and CDR2 SQIVND (reference sequence). Losses at the gene ends were 2 bases for V and 8 bases for J; bases not matched to a gene: 10. This CDR3 region has 15 residues. CDR3 region: CASSITPPGGRGYTF. The CDR3 coding sequence is TGTGCCAGTAGTATAACCCCCCCAGGGGGCCGAGGCTACACCTTC.

This clone was detected once. V is TRBV7-9 and J is TRBJ2-7; 11 bases line up with TRBD2. The CDR3 runs to 14 residues. The germline V gene encodes CDR1 SEHNR and CDR2 FQNEAQ (reference sequence). V was clipped by 5 bases and J by 7 bases; unmatched bases: 7. CDR3 DNA: TGTGCCAGCAGCGCAACTAGCGGGAGAGGGGAGCAGTACTTC. This translates into CASSATSGRGEQYF.

The rearrangement joins TRBV5-1 to TRBJ2-7, with D tentatively TRBD1 (5 bases). Germline V gene lookup returns CDR1 SGHRS and CDR2 YFSETQ. The CDR3 length is 14 residues. Deletions cut 3 bases from V and 0 bases from J, with 10 bases between. The CDR3 protein is CASSYDSLSYEQYF. The CDR3 nucleotides read TGCGCCAGCAGCTACGACAGCCTCTCCTACGAGCAGTACTTC.

V gene TRBV19 combines with J gene TRBJ1-5; D not certain. This CDR3 has 13 residues. CDR1 is LNHDA and CDR2 is SQIVND in the germline V gene (reference sequence). The V and J ends lost 3 bases and 7 bases respectively, with 10 bases between them. CDR3 DNA: TGTGCCAGTAGTATCACTTACGTGCAGCCCCAGCATTTT. As protein: CASSITYVQPQHF. Using reference TRBV19 and TRBJ1-5 for the parts outside the CDR3, the full variable domain is DGGITQSPKYLFRKEGQNVTLSCEQNLNHDAMYWYRQDPGQGLRLIYYSQIVNDFQKGDIAEGYSVSREKKESFPLTVTSAQKNPTAFYLCASSITYVQPQHFGDGTRLSIL.

V usage is TRBV12-5 and J usage is TRBJ2-2, with D hard to call. The germline gives CDR1 LGHNT, CDR2 FRNRAP. The CDR3 is 10 residues long. Trimming left V 9 bases short and J 8 bases short, with 7 bases between. As DNA, the CDR3 is TGTGCTAGCTGGAGTGGGGAGCTGTTTTTT. Translated, it gives CASWSGELFF.

This clone occurred a few times. V gene TRBV11-2 combines with J gene TRBJ2-7, with 7 bases lining up with TRBD1. Trimming at V came to 5 bases and at J to 3 bases, leaving 7 bases not matched to a gene. Per germline, CDR1 SGHAT and CDR2 FQNNGV. CDR3 length equals 14 residues. CDR3 residues: CASSLHDRVYEQYF. The DNA of the CDR3 is TGTGCCAGCAGCCTCCACGACAGGGTCTACGAGCAGTACTTC.

The CDR3 here is CASSQAYEETQYF. DNA of the CDR3: TGCGCCAGCAGCCAAGCTTACGAAGAGACCCAGTACTTC. The chain couples TRBV4-1 to TRBJ2-5; D is unresolved. V was cut by 1 base and J by 3 bases, with 6 bases left in between. Germline CDR1 reads MGHRA; CDR2 reads YSYEKL. The CDR3 covers 13 residues.

The chain recombines TRBV6-5 with TRBJ2-5, with a weak D call TRBD2 (7 bases). There are 15 residues in the CDR3. V dropped 2 bases and J dropped 4 bases, with 14 bases sitting between them. CDR1 and CDR2 (germline): MNHEY, SVGAGI. The CDR3 region has the DNA TGTGCCAGCAGTTACCCGAGGGGGGGCACAGAGACCCAGTACTTC. Translating gives CASSYPRGGTETQYF.

The sample holds one count of this clone. The rearrangement uses TRBV12-2 and TRBJ1-1; the table's D call of TRBD1 was not tested on the DNA. TRBV12-2 is designated a pseudogene. This CDR3 contains 17 residues. The CDR3 DNA is TGTGCAAGTCGCCTCCGCCGGGACAGGGAGGTGAACACTGAAGCTTTCTTT. Residues: CASRLRRDREVNTEAFF.

J is TRBJ2-7 and V is TRBV5-6; D is possibly TRBD1 (6 bases). CDR3 length: 12 residues. The germline CDR1 and CDR2 sequences are SGHDT and YYEEEE. With 2 bases removed from V and 3 bases from J, the gap between germline ends came to 6 bases. CDR3 region: CASSLGGYEQYF. CDR3 in DNA: TGTGCCAGCAGCTTAGGGGGCTACGAGCAGTACTTC.

The V call is TRBV4-2, the J call TRBJ2-1, with D unresolved. The CDR3 totals 12 residues. The V gene lost 0 bases and the J gene lost 8 bases, with 5 bases spanning the gap. Germline CDR1 is LGHNA and CDR2 is YNFKEQ. The DNA of the CDR3 is TGTGCCAGCAGCCAAGATAGACATGAGCAGTTCTTC. Translation: CASSQDRHEQFF.

The chain joins TRBV18 to TRBJ1-5; weak D call: TRBD1 (6 bases). CDR1 is KGHSH, CDR2 LQKENI, per germline. Between the trimmed V and J ends, which lost 0 bases and 6 bases, there was a span of 12 bases. This CDR3 is built from 15 residues. CDR3 DNA: TGTGCCAGCTCACCACCGGGGGGCTCGGGTCAGCCCCAGCATTTT. Its protein product is CASSPPGGSGQPQHF.

This clone was counted once. The chain has TRBV6-1 and TRBJ1-2; 9 bases match TRBD1. The CDR3 totals 15 residues. V lost 7 bases to trimming and J lost 5 bases; unmatched junction nucleotides: 11. The germline CDR1 and CDR2 sequences are MNHNS and SASEGT. Here the CDR3 reads CASIDGTGFFYGYTF. The CDR3 nucleotides read TGTGCCAGCATTGACGGGACAGGGTTTTTTTATGGCTACACCTTC.

This chain uses TRBV6-5 with TRBJ2-7, with D maybe TRBD2 (6 bases). The CDR3 contains 16 residues. Trimming removed 0 bases from V and 0 bases from J, with 12 bases in between. Germline CDR1 is MNHEY and CDR2 is SVGAGI. CDR3 sequence (DNA): TGTGCCAGCAGTTACTCGACGGGGGACCACTCCTACGAGCAGTACTTC. It specifies CASSYSTGDHSYEQYF.

CDR3 sequence (DNA): TGTGCCAGCAGTCCTTGGTCCAGGGGAGACCGCTCCTACGAGCAGTACTTC. As protein: CASSPWSRGDRSYEQYF. This sequence joins TRBV27 and TRBJ2-7; tentatively, D is TRBD1 (6 bases). Per the germline V gene, CDR1 is MNHEY and CDR2 is SMNVEV (reference sequence). Trimming took off 5 bases at V and 0 bases at J, with 20 bases between the two ends. CDR3 length: 17 residues.

This chain uses TRBV27 with TRBJ2-7; tentatively, D is TRBD1 (6 bases). The V gene lost 6 bases and the J gene lost 2 bases, with 23 bases spanning the gap. The CDR3 sequence is 17 residues long. The V gene's germline CDR1 is MNHEY and CDR2 SMNVEV (reference sequence). For the CDR3, the DNA is TGTGCCAGCAGGACGTTGGGCCAGGGGAAAAAAGCCTACGAGCAGTACTTC. Translated, it gives CASRTLGQGKKAYEQYF.

The V call is TRBV5-4, the J call TRBJ2-2, with D perhaps TRBD2 (6 bases). The CDR3 contains 14 residues. In germline, CDR1 is SGHNT, CDR2 YYREEE (reference sequence). Trimming stripped 4 bases from V and 7 bases from J, with 14 bases between. The CDR3 loop is CASSRVLAGGELFF. CDR3 sequence (DNA): TGTGCCAGCAGCCGCGTACTAGCTGGCGGGGAGCTGTTTTTT.

V usage is TRBV7-2 and J usage is TRBJ1-2, with 7 nucleotides matching TRBD1. Germline V lookup: CDR1 SGHTA, CDR2 FQGNSA. Losses at the gene ends were 4 bases for V and 8 bases for J; bases not matched to a gene: 10. The CDR3 runs 14 residues. The CDR3 is CASSWGTAVRGYTF. In nucleotides, the CDR3 is TGTGCCAGCAGCTGGGGGACAGCGGTGAGAGGCTACACCTTC.